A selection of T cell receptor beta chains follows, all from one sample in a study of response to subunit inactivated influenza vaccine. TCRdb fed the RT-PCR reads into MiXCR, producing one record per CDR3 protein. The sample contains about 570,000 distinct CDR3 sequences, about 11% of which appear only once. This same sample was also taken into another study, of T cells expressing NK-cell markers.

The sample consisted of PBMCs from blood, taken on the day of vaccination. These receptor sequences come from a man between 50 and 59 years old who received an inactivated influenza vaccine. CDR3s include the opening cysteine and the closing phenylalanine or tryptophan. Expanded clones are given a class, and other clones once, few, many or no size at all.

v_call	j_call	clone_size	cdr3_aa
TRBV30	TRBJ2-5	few	CAWSVPGTLETQYF
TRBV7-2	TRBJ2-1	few	CASSLAPSGLYNEQFF
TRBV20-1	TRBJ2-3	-	CSAARSGGADTQYF
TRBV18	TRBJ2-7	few	CASSGTGTVWYEQYF
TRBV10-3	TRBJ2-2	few	CAITGTGNTGELFF
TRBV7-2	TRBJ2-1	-	CASSLAGARGSYNEQFF
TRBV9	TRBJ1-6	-	CASSAHRDRNSPLHF
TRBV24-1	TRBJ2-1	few	CATSVGTHYNEQFF
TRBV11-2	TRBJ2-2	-	CASSSDRDGGELFF
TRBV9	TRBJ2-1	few	CASSPPGQGPYNEQFF
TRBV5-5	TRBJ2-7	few	CASSLVGRPLGNEQYF
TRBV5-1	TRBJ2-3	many	CASSLEGLSSAFTDTQYF
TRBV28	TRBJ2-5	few	CASSSLRGGETQYF
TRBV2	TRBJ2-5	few	CASSAWTGGRETQYF
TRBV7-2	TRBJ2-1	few	CASSFASSYNEQFF
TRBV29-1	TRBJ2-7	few	CSVEDSLSWEQYF
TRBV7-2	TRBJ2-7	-	CASSPPPTYYEQYF
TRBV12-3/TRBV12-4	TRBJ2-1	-	CASIRSESYNEQFF
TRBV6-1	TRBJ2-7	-	CASSEGEGLIYEQYF
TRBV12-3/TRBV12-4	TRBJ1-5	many	CASSLLGAQSNQPQHF
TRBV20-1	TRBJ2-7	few	CSAIPAGGFEQYF
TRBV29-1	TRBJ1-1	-	CSVVGAGVTEAFF
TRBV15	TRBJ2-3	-	CATSKTSARTDTQYF
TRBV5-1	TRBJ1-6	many	CASSPTGRDNSPLHF
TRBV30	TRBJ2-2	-	CAWSVGLSERELFF
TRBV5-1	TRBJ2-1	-	CASSLGVGFSYNEQFF
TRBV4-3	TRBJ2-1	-	CASSLSDRNNEQFF
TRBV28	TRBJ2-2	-	CASSFAGKVTGELFF
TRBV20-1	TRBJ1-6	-	CSASDTRHSPLHF
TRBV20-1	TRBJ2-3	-	CSAHTDTQYF
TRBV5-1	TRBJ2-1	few	CASSLRAGVNEQFF
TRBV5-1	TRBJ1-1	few	CASSFAIQGPNTEAFF
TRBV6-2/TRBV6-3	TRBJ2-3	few	CASSYASGGASPQYF
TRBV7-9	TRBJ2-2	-	CASSLGVGGNTGELFF
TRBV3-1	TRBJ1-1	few	CASSQFMNTEAFF
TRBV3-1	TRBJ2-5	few	CASSQSAFGGRETQYF
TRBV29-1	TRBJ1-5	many	CSAGQGVGQPQHF
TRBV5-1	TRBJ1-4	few	CASSLGDSATNEKLFF
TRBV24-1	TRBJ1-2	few	CATSDSGRGYTF
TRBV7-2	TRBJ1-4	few	CASSSNRQGIGSGKLFF
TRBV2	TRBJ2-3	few	CASCRDSTTDTQYF